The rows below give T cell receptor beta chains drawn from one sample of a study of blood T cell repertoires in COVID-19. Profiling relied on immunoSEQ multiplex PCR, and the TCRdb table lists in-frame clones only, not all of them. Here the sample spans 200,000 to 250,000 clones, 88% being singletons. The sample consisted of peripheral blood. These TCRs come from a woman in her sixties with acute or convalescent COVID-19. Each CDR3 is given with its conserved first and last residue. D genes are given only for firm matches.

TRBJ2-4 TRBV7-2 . CASSPAGGIQYF TGTGCCAGCAGCCCAGCTGGCGGCATTCAGTACTTC
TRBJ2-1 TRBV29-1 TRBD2 CTGSGGAPSYNEQFF TGCACCGGCTCGGGGGGGGCGCCCTCCTACAATGAGCAGTTCTTC
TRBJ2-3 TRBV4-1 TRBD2 CASSLRTSGGTDTQYF TGCGCCAGCAGCCTGCGGACTAGCGGGGGAACGGATACGCAGTATTTT
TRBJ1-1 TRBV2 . CASKAVRGGTEAFF TGTGCCAGCAAGGCGGTCAGGGGTGGCACTGAAGCTTTCTTT
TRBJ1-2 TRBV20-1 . CSERYGYTF TGCAGTGAACGGTATGGCTACACCTTC
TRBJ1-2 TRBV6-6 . CASRIAGDNYGYTF TGTGCCAGCAGAATCGCGGGGGATAACTATGGCTACACCTTC
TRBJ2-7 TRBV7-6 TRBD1 CASSPWDRPYEQYF TGTGCCAGCAGCCCTTGGGACAGGCCCTACGAGCAGTACTTC
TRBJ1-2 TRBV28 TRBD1 CASNRQGPDGYTF TGTGCCAGCAACCGACAGGGACCTGACGGCTACACCTTC
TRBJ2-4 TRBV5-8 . CASSLDQGKNIQYF TGTGCCAGCAGCTTGGATCAGGGGAAAAACATTCAGTACTTC
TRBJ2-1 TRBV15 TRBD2 CATRDTTGLSGNNEQFF TGTGCCACCAGGGACACAACTGGACTAAGCGGGAACAATGAGCAGTTCTTC
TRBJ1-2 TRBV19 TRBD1 CASRDPDRGDYGYTF TGTGCCAGTAGAGACCCGGACAGGGGGGACTATGGCTACACCTTC
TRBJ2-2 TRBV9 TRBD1 CASSDRDRGWTGELFF TGTGCCAGCAGCGATCGCGACAGGGGGTGGACCGGGGAGCTGTTTTTT